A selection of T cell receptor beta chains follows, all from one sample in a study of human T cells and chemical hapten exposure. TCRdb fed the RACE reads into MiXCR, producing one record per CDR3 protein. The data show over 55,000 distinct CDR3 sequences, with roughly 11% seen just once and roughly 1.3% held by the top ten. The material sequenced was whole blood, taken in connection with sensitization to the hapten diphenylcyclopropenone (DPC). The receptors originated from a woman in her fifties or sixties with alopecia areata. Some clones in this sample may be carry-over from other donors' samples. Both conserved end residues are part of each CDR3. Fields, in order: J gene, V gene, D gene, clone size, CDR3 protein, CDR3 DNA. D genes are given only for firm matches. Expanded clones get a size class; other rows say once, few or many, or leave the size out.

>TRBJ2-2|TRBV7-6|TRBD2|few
CASSLRPGGLNTGELFF
TGTGCCAGCAGCCTTCGCCCGGGGGGTTTAAACACCGGGGAGCTGTTTTTT
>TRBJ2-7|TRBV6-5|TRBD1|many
CASSYSRGHTYEQYF
TGTGCCAGCAGTTACTCTAGGGGGCATACCTACGAGCAGTACTTC
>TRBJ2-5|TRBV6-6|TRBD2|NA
CASTSGVETQYF
TGTGCCAGCACAAGCGGGGTCGAGACCCAGTACTTC
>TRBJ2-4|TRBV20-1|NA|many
CSARDRWSIQYF
TGCAGTGCTAGAGACAGGTGGAGCATTCAGTACTTC
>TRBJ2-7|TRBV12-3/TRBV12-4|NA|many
CASSVGTEQYF
TGTGCCAGCAGTGTTGGGACCGAGCAGTACTTC
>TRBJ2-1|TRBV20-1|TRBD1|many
CSASPTGQSSYNEQFF
TGCAGTGCTAGCCCTACGGGACAGAGCTCCTACAATGAGCAGTTCTTC
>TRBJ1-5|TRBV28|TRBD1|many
CASSSGQGSWSNQPQHF
TGTGCCAGCAGTTCCGGACAGGGCTCGTGGAGCAATCAGCCCCAGCATTTT
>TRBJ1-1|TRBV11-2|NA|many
CASSLGPKNTEAFF
TGTGCCAGCAGCTTAGGACCGAAGAACACTGAAGCTTTCTTT
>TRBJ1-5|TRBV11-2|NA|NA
CASSISFNQPQHF
TGTGCCAGCAGTATCAGTTTCAATCAGCCCCAGCATTTT
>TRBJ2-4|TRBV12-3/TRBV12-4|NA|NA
CASSRATGTANIQYF
TGTGCCAGCAGTCGTGCCACCGGGACCGCAAACATTCAGTACTTC
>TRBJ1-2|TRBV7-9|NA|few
CASLDSDYGYTF
TGTGCCAGCCTCGACAGCGACTATGGCTACACCTTC
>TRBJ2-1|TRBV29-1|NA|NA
CSPQLMTDEQFF
TGCAGCCCACAGCTTATGACAGATGAGCAGTTCTTC
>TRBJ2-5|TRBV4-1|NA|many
CASSQEAAAGGTQYF
TGCGCCAGCAGCCAAGAGGCAGCCGCCGGGGGGACCCAGTACTTC
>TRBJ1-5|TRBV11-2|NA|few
CASSLDGALDQPQHF
TGTGCCAGCAGCTTAGATGGGGCACTAGATCAGCCCCAGCATTTT
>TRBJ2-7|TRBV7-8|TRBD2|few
CASSSLAGGPYEQYF
TGTGCCAGCAGCTCCCTAGCGGGAGGTCCCTACGAGCAGTACTTC
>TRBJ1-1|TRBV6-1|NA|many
CASSGNTEAFF
TGTGCCAGCAGTGGAAACACTGAAGCTTTCTTT
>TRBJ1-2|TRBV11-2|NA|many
CASSLQGLGSFGYTF
TGTGCCAGCAGCCTTCAGGGTTTGGGGTCCTTCGGCTACACCTTC
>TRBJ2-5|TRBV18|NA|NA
CASSPTTAETQYF
TGTGCCAGCTCACCGACGACCGCTGAGACCCAGTACTTC
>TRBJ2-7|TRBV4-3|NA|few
CASSQEGAYYEQYF
TGCGCCAGCAGCCAAGAGGGGGCCTACTACGAGCAGTACTTC
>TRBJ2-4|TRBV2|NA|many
CASSQGGLAKNIQYF
TGTGCCAGCAGTCAGGGGGGCTTAGCCAAAAACATTCAGTACTTC
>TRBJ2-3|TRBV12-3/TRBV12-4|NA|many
CASSPAPRTDTQYF
TGTGCCAGCAGCCCAGCTCCACGCACAGATACGCAGTATTTT
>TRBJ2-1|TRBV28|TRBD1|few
CASYDRDRGDNEQFF
TGTGCCAGCTACGACCGGGACAGGGGGGACAATGAGCAGTTCTTC
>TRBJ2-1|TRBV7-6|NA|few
CASSPGYSSYNEQFF
TGTGCCAGCAGCCCCGGGTACAGCTCCTACAATGAGCAGTTCTTC
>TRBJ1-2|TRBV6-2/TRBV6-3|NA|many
CASSYSGSYGYTF
TGTGCCAGCAGTTATTCCGGGAGCTATGGCTACACCTTC
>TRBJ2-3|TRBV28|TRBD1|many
CASSLSGQGTDTQYF
TGTGCCAGCAGTTTATCAGGACAGGGCACAGATACGCAGTATTTT
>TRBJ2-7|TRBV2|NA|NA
CASNPETYEQYF
TGTGCCAGCAACCCCGAGACGTACGAGCAGTACTTC
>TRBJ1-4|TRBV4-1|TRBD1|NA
CASSQDGQGVEKLFF
TGCGCCAGCAGCCAAGACGGACAGGGGGTTGAAAAACTGTTTTTT
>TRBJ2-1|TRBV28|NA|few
CASSFVPRGFYNEQFF
TGTGCCAGCAGTTTTGTCCCCAGGGGATTTTACAATGAGCAGTTCTTC
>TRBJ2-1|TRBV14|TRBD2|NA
CASSPTSGRAWPVNEQFF
TGTGCCAGCAGCCCGACTAGCGGGAGGGCCTGGCCGGTCAATGAGCAGTTCTTC
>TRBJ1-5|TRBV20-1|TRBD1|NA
CSARGAGGYNQPQHF
TGCAGTGCTAGAGGCGCAGGGGGCTACAATCAGCCCCAGCATTTT
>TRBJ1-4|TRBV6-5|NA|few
CASSYSYGTLGEKLFF
TGTGCCAGCAGTTACTCATACGGGACACTGGGCGAAAAACTGTTTTTT
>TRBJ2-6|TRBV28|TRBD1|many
CASSLPRTGTGANVLTF
TGTGCCAGCAGTCTCCCCCGGACAGGAACTGGGGCCAACGTCCTGACTTTC
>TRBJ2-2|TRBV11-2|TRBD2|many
CASSSYSGTSLLGELFF
TGTGCCAGCAGTTCTTACTCCGGGACTAGTTTACTCGGGGAGCTGTTTTTT
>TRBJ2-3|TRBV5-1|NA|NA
CTSSLQGVGTDTQYF
TGCACCAGCAGCCTACAGGGAGTCGGCACAGATACGCAGTATTTT
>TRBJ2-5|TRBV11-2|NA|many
CASSRPGVVTQYF
TGTGCCAGCAGCCGACCAGGAGTTGTGACCCAGTACTTC
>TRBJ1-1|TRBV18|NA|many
CASSPYSDTEAFF
TGTGCCAGCTCACCTTACAGCGACACTGAAGCTTTCTTT
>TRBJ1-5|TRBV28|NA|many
CASRSGLGGSPSNQPQHF
TGTGCCAGCCGCTCGGGGTTGGGGGGTTCCCCCAGCAATCAGCCCCAGCATTTT